This T cell receptor (beta chain) came from a study of T cell responses to AZD1222 COVID-19 vaccine. Only in-frame clones appear in the TCRdb table, and some are missing; sequencing was by immunoSEQ multiplex PCR. The sample includes 95,000 to 150,000 clones, roughly nine tenths of them seen just once. The CDR3 extends over 13 amino acids. The V and J ends lost 5 bases and 2 bases respectively, with 9 bases between them. The rearrangement uses TRBV12-3 or TRBV12-4 and TRBJ1-2; D remains unclear. The TCR sequence derives from an adult in good health. This sample comprised peripheral blood, obtained on day 0 of AZD1222 vaccination. The CDR3 protein is CASSVGQNYGYTF. DNA of the CDR3: TGTGCCAGCAGTGTGGGCCAGAACTATGGCTACACCTTC.